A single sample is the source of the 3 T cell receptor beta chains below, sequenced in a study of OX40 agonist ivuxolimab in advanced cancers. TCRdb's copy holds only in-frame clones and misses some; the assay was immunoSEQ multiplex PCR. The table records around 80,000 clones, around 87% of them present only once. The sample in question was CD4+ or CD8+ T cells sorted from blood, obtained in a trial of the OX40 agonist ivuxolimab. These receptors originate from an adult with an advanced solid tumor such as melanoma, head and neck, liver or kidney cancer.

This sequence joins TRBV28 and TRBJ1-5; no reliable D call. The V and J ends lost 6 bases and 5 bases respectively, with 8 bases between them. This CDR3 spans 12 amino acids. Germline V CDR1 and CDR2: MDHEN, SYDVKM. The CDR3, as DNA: TGTGCCAGCAGCCCCCCCCATCAGCCCCAGCATTTT. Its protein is CASSPPHQPQHF.

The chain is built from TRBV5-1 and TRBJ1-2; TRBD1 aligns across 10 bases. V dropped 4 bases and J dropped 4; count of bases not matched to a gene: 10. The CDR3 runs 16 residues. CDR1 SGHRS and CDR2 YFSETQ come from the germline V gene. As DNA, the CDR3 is TGCGCCAGCAGCCAGACCGGGACAGGGGAGATCTATGGCTACACCTTC. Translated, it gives CASSQTGTGEIYGYTF.

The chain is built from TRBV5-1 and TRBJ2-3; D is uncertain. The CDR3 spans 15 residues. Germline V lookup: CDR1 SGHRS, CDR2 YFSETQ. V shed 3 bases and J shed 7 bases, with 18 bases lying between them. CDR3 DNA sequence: TGCGCCAGCAGCTCCCGATTACTCTCACAGAATACGCAGTATTTT. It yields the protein CASSSRLLSQNTQYF.